These 21 T cell receptor beta chains came from one sample sequenced in a study of blood T cell repertoires in COVID-19. Method: immunoSEQ multiplex PCR; TCRdb's copy keeps in-frame clones and lacks some. The sample shows 110,000 to 150,000 clones, about 80% of them seen only once. What was sequenced was PBMCs or T cells enriched from blood (not recorded which). The receptors were gathered from a woman in her forties or fifties who had recovered from COVID-19.

Ten or more counts support this clone. The chain links TRBV19 to TRBJ2-6; 8 bases line up with TRBD1. Per germline, CDR1 LNHDA and CDR2 SQIVND (reference sequence). V shed 5 bases, J shed 10 bases, and the junction held 10 bases outside the gene matches. CDR3 length equals 15 residues. The CDR3 nucleotides are TGTGCCAGTAGTCCAATTCCGGGACAGGCAAACGTCCTGACTTTC. Amino acids: CASSPIPGQANVLTF.

J is TRBJ1-6 and V is TRBV2; D is undetermined. Germline loops: CDR1 SNHLY, CDR2 FYNNEI. The ends were cut back, 10 bases at V and 7 bases at J, with 17 bases in the middle. This CDR3 has 14 residues. CDR3 region: CAILSGTANSPLHF. The CDR3, as DNA: TGTGCCATCCTTTCTGGCACCGCCAATTCACCCCTCCACTTT.

The V and J genes are TRBV27 and TRBJ2-1; 7 bases agree with TRBD2. V gave up 8 bases and J gave up 3 bases; unmatched junction bases: 13. CDR1 and CDR2 from the germline V gene are MNHEY and SMNVEV (reference sequence). There are 16 residues in the CDR3. The DNA of the CDR3 is TGTGCCAGCTCTCTTCTCCGGGGGGTCCACTACAATGAGCAGTTCTTC. It codes for CASSLLRGVHYNEQFF.

This clone was observed a few times. V gene TRBV11-3 combines with J gene TRBJ1-1; 9 nucleotides align to TRBD1. CDR3 length: 15 residues. The germline V gene encodes CDR1 SGHNT and CDR2 YENEEA. Losses at the gene ends were 5 bases for V and 5 bases for J; bases not matched to a gene: 9. This CDR3 is CASSPGQGRDTEAFF. For the CDR3, the DNA is TGTGCCAGCAGCCCCGGACAGGGGCGGGATACTGAAGCTTTCTTT.

This clone was recorded once. V and J are TRBV3-1 (or the pseudogene TRBV3-2) and TRBJ2-7; 7 bases are shared with TRBD2. V gave up 4 bases and J gave up 2 bases; unmatched junction bases: 2. The germline gives CDR1 LGHDT, CDR2 YNNKEL (reference sequence). The CDR3 consists of 13 residues. The CDR3 is CASSRRGTYEQYV. The CDR3 region has the DNA TGTGCCAGCAGCCGGCGGGGGACCTACGAGCAGTACGTC.

The V and J genes are TRBV29-1 and TRBJ2-6, with D maybe TRBD2 (5 bases). Germline assignment: CDR1 SQVTM and CDR2 ANQGSEA. V was trimmed by 7 bases and J by 0 bases, leaving 19 bases between them. The CDR3 is made up of 17 amino acids. The CDR3 is CSAGDPGSSSGANVLTF. DNA of the CDR3: TGCAGCGCCGGCGACCCGGGATCGAGCTCTGGGGCCAACGTCCTGACTTTC.

This clone is a singleton in its sample. The chain recombines TRBV19 with TRBJ1-2, with unresolved D. Trimming removed 7 bases at V and 2 bases at J, with 8 bases between. This CDR3 is 12 amino acids long. From germline, CDR1 is LNHDA and CDR2 SQIVND (reference sequence). The CDR3 region is CASKKRNYGYTF. In DNA form, the CDR3 reads TGTGCCAGTAAGAAGAGAAACTATGGCTACACCTTC.

The gene calls are TRBV18 and TRBJ2-3, with D hard to call. The CDR3 has 12 residues. Germline assignment: CDR1 KGHSH and CDR2 LQKENI. V was pared by 9 bases and J by 0 bases, with 7 bases between. As DNA, the CDR3 is TGTGCCAGTACCGGGAGCACAGATACGCAGTATTTT. It specifies CASTGSTDTQYF.

V gene TRBV12-3 or TRBV12-4 combines with J gene TRBJ2-2, with D perhaps matching TRBD1 (5 bases). Trimming stripped 7 bases from V and 6 bases from J, with 9 bases between. The CDR3 has 12 residues. CDR3 amino acids: CASIDSPGELFF. In DNA, the CDR3 is TGTGCCAGCATCGACAGTCCCGGGGAGCTGTTTTTT.

This CDR3 is CASSLGQMNTEAFF. In DNA, the CDR3 is TGTGCCAGCAGTTTGGGACAGATGAACACTGAAGCTTTCTTT. The chain couples TRBV6-6 to TRBJ1-1; 7 bases fit TRBD1. Germline-derived CDR1 and CDR2 are MNHNY and SVGAGI (reference sequence). Unmatched junction bases numbered 2, after V lost 4 bases and J lost 0 bases. The CDR3 loop spans 14 amino acids.

The sample holds a few counts of this clone. V and J are TRBV7-8 and TRBJ1-2, with 8 bases matching TRBD1. CDR3 size: 17 residues. Per germline, CDR1 SGHVS and CDR2 FQNEAQ. V lost 5 bases and J lost 8; bases outside the gene matches: 19. CDR3 residues: CASSLNPRGRLLEGYTF. CDR3 coding DNA: TGTGCCAGCAGCCTTAACCCCAGGGGGCGGCTTCTTGAAGGCTACACCTTC. Together with reference TRBV7-8 and TRBJ1-2, the CDR3 gives the full variable domain: GAGVSQSPRYKVAKRGQDVALRCDPISGHVSLFWYQQALGQGPEFLTYFQNEAQLDKSGLPSDRFFAERPEGSVSTLKIQRTQQEDSAVYLCASSLNPRGRLLEGYTFGSGTRLTVV.

This clone showed up just a few times. The genes are TRBV5-8 and TRBJ1-3; D unresolved. The CDR3 is made up of 16 amino acids. Germline V lookup: CDR1 SGHTS, CDR2 YDEGEE. The V and J ends lost 3 bases and 0 bases respectively, with 13 bases between them. In nucleotides, the CDR3 is TGTGCCAGCAGCTCGAATCCCTCTAGCTCTGGAAACACCATATATTTT. Residues: CASSSNPSSSGNTIYF.

This clone was counted a few times. The chain is built from TRBV29-1 and TRBJ2-7; 9 nucleotides line up with TRBD1. CDR1 is SQVTM and CDR2 is ANQGSEA in the germline V gene. V lost 0 bases and J lost 2; bases outside the gene matches: 5. CDR3 length equals 15 residues. This chain's CDR3 is CSVEEGQGPPYEQYF. CDR3 nucleotide sequence: TGCAGCGTTGAAGAGGGACAGGGTCCCCCCTACGAGCAGTACTTC.

This chain joins TRBV7-9 and TRBJ2-5; 9 nucleotides line up with TRBD2. The length of the CDR3 is 17 residues. CDR1 is SEHNR and CDR2 is FQNEAQ in the germline V gene (reference sequence). The J segment lost 4 bases and the V segment lost 1 base, leaving 10 bases of the junction unmatched. CDR3 residues: CASSLGVGGGAAETQYF. The DNA for the CDR3 is TGTGCCAGCAGCTTAGGGGTCGGCGGGGGGGCCGCAGAGACCCAGTACTTC.

The genes are TRBV13 and TRBJ1-2; D may be TRBD1 (5 bases). Germline values: CDR1 PRHDT, CDR2 FYEKMQ (reference sequence). The CDR3 has 16 residues. Trimming shortened V by 0 bases and J by 8 bases, and 19 bases separated the two germline ends. CDR3 residues: CASSLGSGISKEGYTF. The DNA of the CDR3 is TGTGCCAGCAGCTTAGGATCAGGGATCTCGAAAGAAGGCTACACCTTC. The full variable domain, rest sourced from reference TRBV13 and TRBJ1-2, is AAGVIQSPRHLIKEKRETATLKCYPIPRHDTVYWYQQGPGQDPQFLISFYEKMQSDKGSIPDRFSAQQFSDYHSELNMSSLELGDSALYFCASSLGSGISKEGYTFGSGTRLTVV.

In DNA form, the CDR3 reads TGTGCCAGCAGCTTAGTGCAGGGGCTTCAGTACTTC. Translated, it gives CASSLVQGLQYF. The chain is built from TRBV7-8 and TRBJ2-4, with D maybe TRBD1 (6 bases). The CDR3 runs to 12 residues. Germline V CDR1 and CDR2: SGHVS, FQNEAQ. The V and J ends lost 1 base and 11 bases respectively, with 9 bases between them.

The J gene is TRBJ2-1, the V gene TRBV5-5; D is uncertain. Per the germline V gene, CDR1 is SGHKS and CDR2 is YYEKEE (reference sequence). The CDR3 runs to 16 residues. The V and J ends lost 0 bases and 0 bases respectively, with 10 bases between them. CDR3 amino acids: CASSLGLLISYNEQFF. CDR3 nucleotide sequence: TGTGCCAGCAGCTTGGGACTCCTAATCTCCTACAATGAGCAGTTCTTC.

There are a few counts of this clone. V usage is TRBV7-2 and J usage is TRBJ1-5; D is ambiguous. Germline CDR1 SGHTA, CDR2 FQGNSA. The V and J ends lost 4 bases and 6 bases respectively, with 16 bases between them. The length of the CDR3 is 15 residues. CDR3 protein: CASSSQPGSGQPQHF. The CDR3, as DNA: TGTGCCAGCAGCTCCCAGCCGGGGTCGGGTCAGCCCCAGCATTTT.

V gene TRBV2 combines with J gene TRBJ1-6; D unclear. The CDR3 has 14 amino acids. From germline, CDR1 is SNHLY and CDR2 FYNNEI. Trimming removed 3 bases at V and 10 bases at J, with 13 bases between. Here the CDR3 reads CASSEWEERSPLHF. In DNA, the CDR3 is TGTGCCAGCAGTGAGTGGGAGGAGAGATCACCCCTCCACTTT.

The chain has TRBV6-5 and TRBJ2-1; 7 bases are a match to TRBD1. Looked up from germline, CDR1 is MNHEY and CDR2 is SVGAGI. The CDR3 consists of 15 residues. V dropped 7 bases and J dropped 8; count of bases not matched to a gene: 14. The DNA for the CDR3 is TGTGCCAGCACCGACAGGGTTTCGGGAAAGGATGAGCAGTTCTTC. This gives the protein CASTDRVSGKDEQFF.

The chain carries TRBV7-2 and TRBJ2-3; 8 nucleotides agree with TRBD1. With 3 bases clipped from V and 10 bases from J, the junction kept 15 bases outside the gene matches. The CDR3 totals 16 residues. The V gene's germline CDR1 is SGHTA and CDR2 FQGNSA. CDR3 residues: CASSFSSTGQGLAQYF. The CDR3 bases are TGTGCCAGCAGCTTTAGCTCGACCGGACAGGGTCTGGCGCAGTATTTT.